This TCR beta chain was sequenced in a study of blood T cell repertoires in COVID-19. As for the study in general: Collection of acute and convalescent COVID-19 samples took place in the United States, Italy and Spain. Sources were T cells, B-cell-depleted T cells, or PBMCs; the material itself was cDNA or gDNA.

This clone was recorded a few times. V lost 5 bases and J lost 5; bases outside the gene matches: 3. This CDR3 comprises 13 residues. Germline CDR1 GTSNPN, CDR2 SVGIG (reference sequence). Per the original data handling: Reference gene primer amplification gave nucleated cell count estimates. TCRdb's copy holds only in-frame clones and misses some; the assay was immunoSEQ multiplex PCR. The V and J calls and clone size are taken from that table; D and trimming were inferred from the DNA. The table lists about 230,000 clones, over 65% of them singletons. This sequence was found in a woman aged 70 to 79 with active or convalescent COVID-19. The sample taken for sequencing was peripheral blood. The rearrangement links TRBV30 to TRBJ1-2, with 12 bases lining up with TRBD1. The CDR3 DNA reads TGTGCCTGGGGGACAGGGGGCGCGTATGGCTACACCTTC. Its translation is CAWGTGGAYGYTF.